The T cell receptor beta chain under discussion was sequenced for a study of shared clonotypes between healthy human individuals. This clone came up once. Its antigen is unknown. Genomic DNA of every subset was divided equally among multiple immunoSEQ plates. Sequencing used immunoSEQ multiplex PCR; TCRdb keeps in-frame clones, though not all of them. Of 2 million to 2.5 million clones listed, just over 90% are singletons. The CDR3 covers 16 residues. V lost 2 bases to trimming and J lost 5 bases; unmatched junction nucleotides: 6. CDR1 is SGHAT and CDR2 is FQNNGV in the germline V gene. The study, taken as a whole, reports: The diversity represented, both genetic and in exposure history, was limited by few donors.

Source material: naive CD4+ T cells from PBMCs. Indicated subset: CD45RA+ positively selected. The rearrangement uses TRBV11-2 and TRBJ2-2; 9 nucleotides align to TRBD1. This TCR came from a man younger than 35 in good health. Some clones in this sample may be carry-over from other donors' samples. CDR3 sequence reads: CASSLYRGRGTGELFF. DNA for the CDR3: TGTGCCAGCAGCTTATACAGGGGGCGCGGGACCGGGGAGCTGTTTTTT.